This entry is about one T cell receptor (beta chain). The length of the CDR3 is 11 residues. The germline V gene encodes CDR1 SGHRS and CDR2 YFSETQ. Trimming took off 0 bases at V and 9 bases at J, with 4 bases between the two ends. These data belong to a study of blood T cell repertoires in COVID-19. Overall study context: The samples span acute and convalescent COVID-19 from the United States, Italy and Spain.

Data came from immunoSEQ multiplex PCR; TCRdb stores just in-frame clones and leaves some out. This sample has about 350,000 clones; about 90% occur once, and the top ten carry roughly 3.4%. The sample taken for sequencing was peripheral blood. The genes are TRBV5-1 and TRBJ2-1; no reliable D call. This receptor was identified in a woman between 18 and 29 years old who had recovered from COVID-19. The CDR3 DNA is TGCGCCAGCAGCTTGGACTTTGAGCAGTTCTTC. Its translation is CASSLDFEQFF.